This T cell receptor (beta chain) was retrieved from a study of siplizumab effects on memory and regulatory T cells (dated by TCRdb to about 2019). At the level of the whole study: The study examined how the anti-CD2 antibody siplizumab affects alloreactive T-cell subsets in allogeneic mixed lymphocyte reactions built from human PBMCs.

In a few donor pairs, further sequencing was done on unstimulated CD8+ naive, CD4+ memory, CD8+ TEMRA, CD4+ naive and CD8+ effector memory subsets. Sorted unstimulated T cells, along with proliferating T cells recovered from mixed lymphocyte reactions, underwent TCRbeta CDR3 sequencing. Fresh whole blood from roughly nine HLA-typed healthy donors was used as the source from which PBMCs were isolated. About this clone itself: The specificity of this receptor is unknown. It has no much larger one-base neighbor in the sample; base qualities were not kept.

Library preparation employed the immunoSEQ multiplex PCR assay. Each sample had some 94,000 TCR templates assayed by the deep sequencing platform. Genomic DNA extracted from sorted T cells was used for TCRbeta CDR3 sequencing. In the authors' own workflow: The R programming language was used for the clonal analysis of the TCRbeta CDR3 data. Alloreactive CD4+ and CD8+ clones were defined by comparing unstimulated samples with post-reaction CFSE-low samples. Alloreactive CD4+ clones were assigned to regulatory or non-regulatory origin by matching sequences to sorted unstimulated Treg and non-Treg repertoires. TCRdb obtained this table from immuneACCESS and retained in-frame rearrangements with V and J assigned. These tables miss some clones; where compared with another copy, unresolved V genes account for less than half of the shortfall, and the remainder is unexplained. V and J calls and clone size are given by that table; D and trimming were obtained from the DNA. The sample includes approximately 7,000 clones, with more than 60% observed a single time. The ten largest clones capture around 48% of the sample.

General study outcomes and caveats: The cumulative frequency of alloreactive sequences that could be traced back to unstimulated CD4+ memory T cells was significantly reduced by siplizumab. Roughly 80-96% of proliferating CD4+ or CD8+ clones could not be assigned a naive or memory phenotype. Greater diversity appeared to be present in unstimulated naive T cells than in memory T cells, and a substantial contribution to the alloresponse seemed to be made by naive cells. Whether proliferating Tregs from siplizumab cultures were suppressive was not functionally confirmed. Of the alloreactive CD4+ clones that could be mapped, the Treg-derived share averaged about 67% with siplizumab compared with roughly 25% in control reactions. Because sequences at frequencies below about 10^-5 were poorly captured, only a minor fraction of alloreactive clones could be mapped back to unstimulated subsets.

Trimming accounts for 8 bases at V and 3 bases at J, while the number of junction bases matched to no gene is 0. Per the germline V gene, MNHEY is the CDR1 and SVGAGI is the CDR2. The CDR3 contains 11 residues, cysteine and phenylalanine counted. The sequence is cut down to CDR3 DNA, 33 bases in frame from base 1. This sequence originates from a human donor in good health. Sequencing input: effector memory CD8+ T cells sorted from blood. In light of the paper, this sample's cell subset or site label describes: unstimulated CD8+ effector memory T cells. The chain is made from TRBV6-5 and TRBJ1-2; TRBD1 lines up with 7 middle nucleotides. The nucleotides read TGTGCCAGCGGGACAGACTATGGCTACACCTTC. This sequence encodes CASGTDYGYTF.